The T cell receptor beta chain described here comes from a study of cytomegalovirus exposure and HLA in healthy donors (dated by TCRdb to the late 2010s). Looking at the study overall: According to an earlier analysis of a few hundred of the donors, about 190 million T cells yielded 117 million unique TCR beta sequences and more than 250 Gb of sequence data. About 280 gigabases of sequencing data and around 85 million unique TCR sequences made up an early release that covered 500 to 700 HLA-typed donors. Among the approximately 400 genotyped donors, approximately 77% belonged to the genetic ancestry cluster associated with self-reported Caucasian donors. The study aimed to test whether signatures of past pathogen exposure could be identified by cataloging public T cell receptors. The T cell repertoires of roughly 660 subjects were profiled by immunosequencing and related to cytomegalovirus serostatus. A separate validation cohort of approximately 130 different subjects was used in addition to the approximately 610-subject first cohort. To predict cytomegalovirus infection status, the study combined high-throughput TCR immunosequencing, statistical association of individual TCRs with disease status, and machine learning. In a later analysis, previously published TCR beta repertoires from several hundred donors were re-analyzed and high-resolution HLA genotyping was added so that TCR occurrence patterns could be studied. Rather than drawing on any new phenotypic data, the later analysis identified candidate immune exposures from TCR beta sequences and the way those sequences occurred across donors. In an earlier analysis of 550 to 700 of the donors, high-throughput TCR beta sequencing was used to judge whether each TCR beta V gene segment behaved as functional or pseudogenic. Donor age, sex, ethnicity and CMV serostatus were compiled alongside the repertoire data. In a later genetic analysis, genome-wide SNP genotypes for about three fifths of the 666 donors were used, and that subset was treated as a discovery cohort. Every discovery cohort repertoire had been produced on one sequencing platform. HLA typing covered class I and class II loci at four-digit resolution. Typing coverage varied by locus: roughly 620-640 donors for A, B, C, DRB1 and DQB1; around 560 for DQA1; more than 600 for DPA1; some 470 for DPB1. Five DR-DQ haplotypes were treated as single units for association and clustering because of strong linkage in the cohort. Among some 410 genotyped donors of the cohort, an average of approximately 240,000 unique TCR beta nucleotide sequences was sequenced per donor, of which about 18% were non-productive. Study-wide conclusions, independent of this receptor: Presence/absence analyses assumed roughly uniform sequencing depth across donors, an assumption that may not hold. An association between a missense DCLRE1C variant and V-gene and J-gene trimming of TCR beta chains was found in a later genetic analysis and replicated in an independent cohort. In a later analysis, most CMV-associated TCR beta chains were found to appear HLA-restricted, with HLA associations seemingly driven largely by CMV exposure. It was suggested by the authors that the approach could potentially be generalized to other disease states and immunological phenotypes. In an earlier analysis of 587 of the donors, most TCR beta V segments were observed in productive rearrangements about 90% or about 30% of the time, broadly matching IMGT annotations. Strong co-occurrence of HLA alleles, especially DR and DQ, made assigning TCR associations to individual alleles difficult. A later analysis found that HLA-associated TCR beta chains were more clonally expanded and had lower generation probabilities than equally common non-associated chains. CMV serostatus was the only immune exposure information available for the cohort. Three of the identified cytomegalovirus-associated TCR beta chains were confirmed in vitro to be specific for cytomegalovirus antigens. A cluster of highly shared sequence variants was judged likely to be a technical artifact of the sequencing pipeline. In this cohort, only TCR beta chains were sequenced, and detectable features were limited by the absence of alpha or paired-chain data. According to a later analysis, parvovirus B19, influenza, CMV and Epstein-Barr virus appeared linked to several top co-occurrence clusters. Because HLA typing was unavailable for some donors at each locus, only the typed subset was used in association tests. A later analysis found that TCR association rates varied across HLA loci, with DRB1 alleles showing the most associated TCRs and HLA-C alleles the fewest. Because counts were too low, some 17 rarely observed V segments, including chromosome 9 orphons, were excluded from the earlier analysis of 587 of the donors. In a later analysis, 16,951 TCR beta sequences were associated with specific HLA alleles at a false discovery rate of 0.05. Cytomegalovirus status was reported to be diagnosed by the classifier with high specificity and sensitivity in both the original and validation cohorts. According to a later genetic analysis, donors in an Asian-associated ancestry cluster had fewer N-insertions in productive TCRs than the roughly 700-donor mean. A further reported finding was that TCR beta sequences accurately predicted the HLA-A and HLA-B alleles for most subjects in the first cohort. Correlated functional status among segregating V segments might reflect linkage disequilibrium, but an unknown experimental factor could not be ruled out. The study listed over 150 TCR beta chains as associated with cytomegalovirus. Because the 87-base-pair reads could not distinguish some IMGT-functional V segments, including TRBV6-2 and TRBV6-3, those segments were excluded. Most TCR sequences were observed very rarely across donors, whereas some public TCRs were present in many individuals.

A note on this clone: Its target antigen remains unknown. One base away there is no much larger clone; base qualities are not given.

The cohort consisted of 650 to 850 healthy bone marrow donors. At the time of sampling, every cohort member was nominally healthy, though immune exposures that went unrecorded were likely present. The donor tested CMV seronegative and was one of the 352 seronegative cohort members. A peripheral blood sample was provided by each donor, and peripheral blood mononuclear cells were used for TCR beta sequencing. The Qiagen DNeasy Blood Extraction Kit was used to extract genomic DNA from the blood cell samples. Taken from cysteine to phenylalanine, the CDR3 has 13 residues. Only the CDR3 DNA stays, 39 bases, in frame from base 1. The germline V gene supplies CDR1 SGHNT and CDR2 YENEEA. V and J lose 1 base and 6 bases, and a span of 7 bases separates them. Library preparation used the immunoSEQ multiplex PCR assay. For the multiplex PCR, a mixture combining 60 forward primers for TCR Vbeta segments and 13 reverse primers for TCR Jbeta segments was used. The CDR3 region of rearranged TCR beta genes was amplified from genomic DNA with a multiplex PCR assay. The amplified TCR beta libraries were sequenced on the Illumina HiSeq System as 87-base-pair reads. In the original analysis: In a later analysis, 70 million to 95 million unique TCR beta chains were counted across the roughly 670 repertoires, and roughly 11 million of these chains were shared by at least two donors. A nearest-neighbor algorithm error-corrected the raw reads and collapsed the reads into unique sequences, merging closely related sequences to remove PCR and sequencing errors. CDR3 sequences were aligned to IMGT reference sequences to assign V, D and J gene segments. Each retained sequence needed at least a six-nucleotide match to both a V gene segment and a J gene segment. A rearrangement was called productive if the CDR3 had no stop codons and remained in frame with V and J, and every other rearrangement was called non-productive. Following IMGT convention, CDR3 was defined as the stretch from the second conserved V-encoded cysteine to the conserved J-encoded phenylalanine. The earlier analysis of approximately 590 of the donors excluded any sequence lacking an unambiguous match to a single V gene segment. An earlier analysis of almost 600 of the donors classified V segments as functional when productive rearrangements were above 56.7% and as segregating when the standard deviation between donors was above 5%. To diagnose cytomegalovirus status from the catalog of TCR beta chain sequences, a statistical classification framework was built. A later analysis assigned V and J genes by comparing TCR nucleotide sequences with IMGT/GENE-DB human TR gene sequences. The TCRdist pipeline was used in a later analysis to assign CDR3 sequences and most-parsimonious VDJ recombination scenarios. In a later analysis, every TCR beta chain was defined by the combination of its CDR3 amino acid sequence and its V-gene family, and reads without a unique V-gene family were dropped. A later analysis removed 550 to 700 highly shared, low-generation-probability nucleotide sequences to deal with suspected cross-contamination and a sequencing artifact. For each public chain, a later analysis derived a clonal expansion index from normalized ranks of inferred template counts within each repertoire. In a later analysis, generation probabilities were computed with a VDJ recombination model fitted to out-of-frame rearrangements, and the resulting probabilities were checked against IGoR. A later analysis scored TCR-TCR, TCR-HLA and TCR-CMV co-occurrence with hypergeometric tests, applying a repertoire-size bias correction to TCR pairs. In a later analysis, false discovery rates were estimated by permuting HLA or CMV assignments 20 times. In a later analysis, co-occurring TCRs were grouped using DBSCAN, with TCRdist sequence similarity added in when clustering inside HLA-allele-positive subsets. Co-occurrence clustering excluded repertoires with fewer than 30,000 or more than 120,000 public chains, plus five with anomalous nucleotide sharing. Not all clones reach the TCRdb copy of this immuneACCESS table, which keeps in-frame sequences only. Checked studies attribute under half of the gap to unresolved V genes and leave the rest unexplained. That table furnishes V, J and clone size, whereas the DNA furnished D and trimming. This sample gives tens of thousands of clones in total; 75% to 85% of them show up just once. The top ten clonotypes cover about 4% of the sample.

Recombination linked TRBV11-3 to TRBJ2-1, with the D gene call left open. The specimen sequenced was PBMCs. This TCR was recovered from a woman between 40 and 50 years old in good health and CMV-seronegative. The CDR3 loop reads CASSLGWANEQFF. The DNA is TGTGCCAGCAGCTTAGGATGGGCCAATGAGCAGTTCTTC.